This TCR beta chain is from a study of response to subunit inactivated influenza vaccine. Study observations and caveats: Every seasonal influenza vaccination brings in few new T cells, the authors suggested.

In TCRdb, the RT-PCR reads were re-called with MiXCR into one record per CDR3 protein. This table holds 600,000 to 850,000 distinct CDR3 sequences, less than 15% found once. The CDR3 has 15 residues. From germline, CDR1 is MDHEN and CDR2 SYDVKM. Trimming took off 3 bases at V and 4 bases at J, with 12 bases between the two ends. This clonotype showed up many times. Its antigen is unknown. The source was PBMCs from blood, collected less than 15 days before vaccination. This chain links TRBV28 with TRBJ2-2; D may be TRBD2 (5 bases). The origin of this receptor is a man aged 45-60 years who received an inactivated influenza vaccine. For the CDR3, the DNA is TGTGCCAGCAGTTTGAATACCGGGGTCACCGGGGAGCTGTTTTTT. It encodes CASSLNTGVTGELFF.